What follows describes a single TCR beta chain. Its antigen remains unidentified. It has no much larger one-base neighbor in the sample; base qualities were not kept. The sample is drawn from a study of cytomegalovirus exposure and HLA in healthy donors (TCRdb year 2017). As for the study more broadly: In an earlier analysis of some 550 of the donors, 276 Gb of sequence data and approximately 100 million unique TCR beta sequences from about 179 million T cells were reported. The study profiled the T cell repertoires of more than 500 subjects by immunosequencing and related them to cytomegalovirus serostatus. An earlier analysis of around 580 of the donors used high-throughput TCR beta sequencing to judge whether each TCR beta V gene segment behaved as functional or pseudogenic. Every repertoire in the discovery cohort had been generated on one and the same sequencing platform. Donor age, sex, ethnicity and CMV serostatus were collected together with the repertoire data. Class I and class II HLA loci were covered by the typing at four-digit resolution. In addition to the first cohort of 666 subjects, a separate validation cohort of 130 or so different subjects was used. A later analysis re-analyzed previously published TCR beta repertoires from 550 to 700 donors and added high-resolution HLA genotyping to study TCR occurrence patterns. Among around 400 genotyped donors of the cohort, an average of roughly 230,000 unique TCR beta nucleotide sequences was sequenced per donor, of which roughly 18% were non-productive. Rather than drawing on any new phenotypic data, the later analysis identified candidate immune exposures from TCR beta sequences and the way those sequences occurred across donors. An early release that covered about 600 HLA-typed donors contained about 300 gigabases of sequencing data and tens of millions of unique TCR sequences. A later genetic analysis took genome-wide SNP genotypes for about 55% of the 666 donors and used that subset as a discovery cohort. A handful of DR-DQ haplotypes were handled as single units for association and clustering because linkage in the cohort was strong. Of the approximately 400 genotyped donors, approximately 83% fell in the genetic ancestry cluster associated with self-reported Caucasian donors. The number of donors typed differed by locus, with about 629-630 for A, B, C, DRB1 and DQB1, around 560 for DQA1, 600 to 610 for DPA1, and under 490 for DPB1. The aim of the study was to test whether cataloging public T cell receptors could identify signatures of past pathogen exposure. To predict cytomegalovirus infection status, the study brought together high-throughput TCR immunosequencing, statistical association of individual TCRs with disease status, and machine learning.

The cohort was made up of roughly 670 healthy bone marrow donors. At the time of sampling, every cohort member was nominally healthy, though immune exposures that went unrecorded were likely present. The donor was CMV seropositive and was included in the group of almost 300 seropositive cohort members. A peripheral blood sample was collected from each donor, and TCR beta sequencing was performed on peripheral blood mononuclear cells. The Qiagen DNeasy Blood Extraction Kit was used to extract genomic DNA from the blood cell samples. General conclusions and limits of the study: A total of about 180 TCR beta chains were listed by the study as associated with cytomegalovirus. It was suggested by the authors that the approach could potentially be generalized to other disease states and immunological phenotypes. Because HLA typing was missing for some donors at each locus, association tests included only the typed subset. Compared with equally common non-associated chains, HLA-associated TCR beta chains in a later analysis were more clonally expanded and had lower generation probabilities. Several of the top co-occurrence clusters appeared to be linked to parvovirus B19, influenza, CMV and Epstein-Barr virus, according to a later analysis. Three of the identified cytomegalovirus-associated TCR beta chains were confirmed in vitro to be specific for cytomegalovirus antigens. Assigning TCR associations to individual alleles was difficult when HLA alleles, especially DR and DQ, strongly co-occurred. Some IMGT-functional V segments, including TRBV6-2 and TRBV6-3, could not be told apart with the 87-base-pair reads, so those segments were excluded. Only TCR beta chains were sequenced in this cohort, and the absence of alpha or paired-chain data limited detectable features. In an earlier analysis of roughly 500 of the donors, most TCR beta V segments appeared in productive rearrangements about 90% or about 30% of the time, broadly matching IMGT annotations. A cluster of highly shared sequence variants was judged likely to represent a technical artifact of the sequencing pipeline. Compared with the approximately 670-donor mean, donors in an Asian-associated ancestry cluster had fewer N-insertions in productive TCRs, according to a later genetic analysis. According to a later analysis, TCR association rates differed among HLA loci, with DRB1 alleles showing the most associated TCRs and HLA-C alleles showing the fewest. A later analysis associated 15,000 or so TCR beta sequences with specific HLA alleles at a false discovery rate of 0.05. The earlier analysis of a few hundred of the donors excluded some 15 rarely observed V segments, including chromosome 9 orphons, because counts were too low. In both the original and validation cohorts, the classifier was reported to diagnose cytomegalovirus status with high specificity and sensitivity. According to a later analysis, most CMV-associated TCR beta chains appeared to be HLA-restricted, and the HLA associations seemed to be driven largely by CMV exposure. A further reported finding was that TCR beta sequences accurately predicted the HLA-A and HLA-B alleles for most subjects in the first cohort. Presence/absence analyses assumed roughly uniform sequencing depth across donors, an assumption that may not hold. An association between a missense DCLRE1C variant and V-gene and J-gene trimming of TCR beta chains was found in a later genetic analysis and replicated in an independent cohort. Correlated functional status among segregating V segments might reflect linkage disequilibrium, but an unknown experimental factor could not be ruled out. While some public TCRs were present in many individuals, most TCR sequences turned up only very rarely across donors. CMV serostatus was the only immune exposure information available for the cohort.

The method behind the library was the immunoSEQ multiplex PCR assay. A mixture of 60 forward primers for TCR Vbeta segments and 13 reverse primers for TCR Jbeta segments was used in the multiplex PCR. The CDR3 region of rearranged TCR beta genes was amplified from genomic DNA with a multiplex PCR assay. On the Illumina HiSeq System, the amplified TCR beta libraries were sequenced as 87-base-pair reads. Per the original workflow: In a later analysis, some 80 million unique TCR beta chains were counted across the 500 to 850 repertoires, and about 9.9 million of these chains were shared by at least two donors. Raw reads were error-corrected and collapsed into unique sequences with a nearest-neighbor algorithm that merged closely related sequences to remove PCR and sequencing errors. Alignment of CDR3 sequences to IMGT reference sequences was used to assign V, D and J gene segments. For a sequence to be retained, a match of at least six nucleotides was required to both a V gene segment and a J gene segment. A rearrangement was called productive if the CDR3 had no stop codons and remained in frame with V and J, and every other rearrangement was called non-productive. Following IMGT convention, CDR3 was defined as the stretch from the second conserved V-encoded cysteine up to the conserved J-encoded phenylalanine. In an earlier analysis of some 550 of the donors, sequences lacking an unambiguous match to a single V gene segment were excluded. An earlier analysis of 587 of the donors called V segments functional above 56.7% productive rearrangements and segregating when the between-donor standard deviation exceeded 5%. A statistical classification framework was built for diagnosing cytomegalovirus status from the catalog of TCR beta chain sequences. In a later analysis, TCR nucleotide sequences were compared against IMGT/GENE-DB human TR gene sequences so that V and J genes could be assigned. Using the TCRdist pipeline, a later analysis assigned CDR3 sequences along with most-parsimonious VDJ recombination scenarios. A later analysis defined each TCR beta chain by its CDR3 amino acid sequence plus V-gene family, and excluded reads lacking a unique V-gene family. In a later analysis, 450 to 600 highly shared, low-generation-probability nucleotide sequences were removed to address suspected cross-contamination and a sequencing artifact. For each public chain, a later analysis derived a clonal expansion index from normalized ranks of inferred template counts within each repertoire. In a later analysis, generation probabilities were computed with a VDJ recombination model fitted to out-of-frame rearrangements, and the resulting probabilities were checked against IGoR. In a later analysis, hypergeometric tests were used to score TCR-TCR, TCR-HLA and TCR-CMV co-occurrence, with a repertoire-size bias correction applied to TCR pairs. A later analysis estimated false discovery rates by permuting HLA or CMV assignments 20 times. A later analysis grouped co-occurring TCRs with DBSCAN, adding TCRdist sequence similarity when clustering within HLA-allele-positive subsets. For co-occurrence clustering, repertoires with fewer than 30,000 or more than 120,000 public chains were excluded, along with about five repertoires with anomalous nucleotide sharing. The source is immuneACCESS, and TCRdb retained only in-frame sequences with V and J called. Part of the clones is not carried over; for the studies checked, unresolved V genes explain less than half of this, and the remainder is unexplained. The V and J calls and clone size come from that table; D and trimming were worked out from the DNA. In all, the sample holds around 150,000 clones, and 65% to 85% of those were seen once. The ten largest clones capture about 7% of the sample.

Inclusive of the bounding cysteine and phenylalanine, the CDR3 is 16 residues long. Only the CDR3 part of the read is kept: 48 bases, read in frame from the first base. V sheds 0 bases and J sheds 5 bases, leaving 14 bases between their ends. Sequences SEHNR (CDR1) and FQNEAQ (CDR2) are obtained from the germline V gene (reference sequence). The source of this sequence is a man aged 35 to 55 in good health and CMV-seropositive. In this chain, TRBV7-9 is recombined with TRBJ1-5, and the D gene may be TRBD1, 5 bases matching. Material for sequencing was PBMCs. The nucleotide sequence reads TGTGCCAGCAGCTTAGCGCAGGGCACGGCCGATCAGCCCCAGCATTTT. The encoded protein is CASSLAQGTADQPQHF.